This record covers a single TCR beta chain. The data were obtained in a study of blood T cell repertoires in COVID-19. At the level of the study: COVID-19 samples collected from the United States, Italy and Spain covered acute and convalescent phases. In each case, the material was cDNA or gDNA derived from T cells, B-cell-depleted T cells, or PBMCs.

CDR1 and CDR2 (germline): LGHNT, FRNRAP. The CDR3 is 13 amino acids. V lost 2 bases and J lost 5, with 10 bases in between. Source study methods: Amplified reference gene primers provided the basis for estimating nucleated cell counts. Measured with immunoSEQ multiplex PCR; TCRdb has only the in-frame clones, and not every one. Clone size and V and J calls were adopted from that table, with D and trimming inferred from the DNA. The table records some 200,000 clones, 70% to 80% of them present only once. The chain joins TRBV12-5 to TRBJ2-7; D gene uncertain. This TCR derives from a woman between 45 and 60 years old with active or convalescent COVID-19. The sequencing input was peripheral blood. Here the CDR3 reads CASGLPPGDEQYF. CDR3 coding DNA: TGTGCTAGTGGTTTGCCCCCAGGCGACGAGCAGTACTTC.